This is a list of T cell receptor beta chains from one sample in a study of shared clonotypes between healthy human individuals. Libraries were prepared by immunoSEQ multiplex PCR; TCRdb keeps only in-frame clonotypes and omits some of them. The data contain 1,500,000 or so clones, roughly 95% of them seen just once; the ten biggest clones take up roughly 1.1%. The sample consisted of naive CD4+ T cells sorted from blood. These receptors all stem from a man younger than 40 in good health. Both conserved end residues are part of each CDR3. The order of the fields is clone size, CDR3 length, D gene, J gene, V gene, CDR3 DNA, CDR3 protein. The D gene is left open where the match is weak. Rows give clone size only sometimes, using once, few, many, or a class for an expanded clone.

- | 14 | TRBD2 | TRBJ2-2 | TRBV9 | TGTGCCAGCAGGTCTAGCGGGGGCACCGGGGAGCTGTTTTTT | CASRSSGGTGELFF
- | 15 | - | TRBJ2-1 | TRBV11-2 | TGTGCCAGCAGCTCCACTTGGGTCCCCTACAATGAGCAGTTCTTC | CASSSTWVPYNEQFF
- | 17 | - | TRBJ2-1 | TRBV4-3 | TGCGCCAGCAGCCAAGAGGATACGGGACTTAGCGTCTATGAGCAGTTCTTC | CASSQEDTGLSVYEQFF
- | 18 | TRBD2 | TRBJ2-1 | TRBV18 | TGTGCCAGCTCACCACCGGTCGGTGCGGGAGGATCCTACAATGAGCAGTTCTTC | CASSPPVGAGGSYNEQFF
- | 14 | TRBD1 | TRBJ2-3 | TRBV18 | TGTGCCACCATTAAGGCAGGGGGAACAGATACGCAGTATTTT | CATIKAGGTDTQYF
- | 13 | - | TRBJ2-3 | TRBV30 | TGTGCCTGGAACGGGGTAGGGGGAGATACGCAGTATTTT | CAWNGVGGDTQYF
- | 14 | - | TRBJ2-1 | TRBV18 | TGTGCCAGCTCACCAGCCCCCACCTACAATGAGCAGTTCTTC | CASSPAPTYNEQFF
- | 13 | - | TRBJ2-2 | TRBV15 | TGTGCCACCAGCTTATCCCCTACCGGGGAGCTGTTTTTT | CATSLSPTGELFF
- | 16 | TRBD1 | TRBJ1-5 | TRBV18 | TGTGCCAGCTCACCACGACAGGGTTTGGGCAATCAGCCCCAGCATTTT | CASSPRQGLGNQPQHF
- | 14 | - | TRBJ2-5 | TRBV12-1 | TGTGCCAGCAGCTTTAAACCGGGGTCAGAGACCCAGTACTTC | CASSFKPGSETQYF
- | 14 | - | TRBJ2-3 | TRBV4-3 | TGCGCCAGCAGCCAAGAGAACCGCGCAGATACGCAGTATTTT | CASSQENRADTQYF
- | 15 | TRBD2 | TRBJ2-3 | TRBV19 | TGTGCCAGTACAAAGCGGGAGGGCCATTCAGATACGCAGTATTTT | CASTKREGHSDTQYF
- | 16 | - | TRBJ1-4 | TRBV5-4 | TGTGCCAGCAGCTTCGGACTAAGGTCGAACGGTGAAAAACTGTTTTTT | CASSFGLRSNGEKLFF
- | 15 | - | TRBJ2-7 | TRBV5-1 | TGCGCCAGCAGCCCGCCGGACAGAGGGGTCCTGGAGCAGTACTTC | CASSPPDRGVLEQYF
once | 13 | - | TRBJ1-5 | TRBV28 | TGTGCCAGCACGGGGGGCTTAGGGCAGCCCCAGCATTTT | CASTGGLGQPQHF
- | 16 | - | TRBJ2-3 | TRBV7-8 | TGTGCCAGCAGCTTAAGTCGGGGGGCTTCCACAGATACGCAGTATTTT | CASSLSRGASTDTQYF
- | 13 | - | TRBJ1-2 | TRBV15 | TGTGCCACCAGCAGAGTTAAACCGACCGGCTACACCTTC | CATSRVKPTGYTF
- | 12 | - | TRBJ2-7 | TRBV5-8 | TGTGCCAGCAGCTTGACAGGGCTGGGGCAGTACTTC | CASSLTGLGQYF
- | 14 | TRBD1 | TRBJ1-5 | TRBV18 | TGTGCCAGCTCAACTCGACAGGGCTATCAGCCCCAGCATTTT | CASSTRQGYQPQHF
- | 13 | - | TRBJ1-5 | TRBV19 | TGTGCCAGTACCCAACCCCCTTTTCAGCCCCAGCATTTT | CASTQPPFQPQHF
- | 16 | TRBD1 | TRBJ2-7 | TRBV28 | TGTGCCAGCAGTGCTCCCGGGACAGGGCCCCTCTACGAGCAGTACTTC | CASSAPGTGPLYEQYF
- | 18 | - | TRBJ1-3 | TRBV11-2 | TGTGCCAGCAGCTTCCTCCAGGGTGGAGAGAGTGCTGGAAACACCATATATTTT | CASSFLQGGESAGNTIYF
once | 16 | - | TRBJ2-6 | TRBV4-2 | TGTGCCAGCAGCCCCAACCAAAACTCTGGGGCCAACGTCCTGACTTTC | CASSPNQNSGANVLTF
- | 14 | - | TRBJ1-4 | TRBV19 | TGTGCCAGTAGTATTCCCGGGCAGTTAGAAAAACTGTTTTTT | CASSIPGQLEKLFF